This is a list of T cell receptor beta chains from one sample in a study of Tregs in tolerant kidney transplant recipients. Generated by immunoSEQ multiplex PCR, the TCRdb table keeps only in-frame clones and is missing some. Of roughly 250,000 clones in the sample, 65% to 85% were seen once. Sample: CD4+ T cells from blood. Source of these receptors: a human donor in good health. Both conserved end residues are part of each CDR3. A D gene is named only where the DNA matches it firmly. Rows give clone size only sometimes, using once, few, many, or a class for an expanded clone.

d_gene,j_gene,abundance,v_gene,CDR3nt,CDR3aa
TRBD1,TRBJ2-3,.,TRBV19,TGTGCCAGTAGTACCCAGACAGGGGGCTCCGCAGATACGCAGTATTTT,CASSTQTGGSADTQYF
TRBD2,TRBJ2-7,.,TRBV5-6,TGTGCCAGCAGCTTATATGGTTCGCTAGCGGGAGTTCTCGAGCAGTACTTC,CASSLYGSLAGVLEQYF
TRBD2,TRBJ2-1,once,TRBV7-3,TGTGCCAGCAGCTTTATAGCGGGATACAATGAGCAGTTCTTC,CASSFIAGYNEQFF
.,TRBJ2-2,.,TRBV11-3,TGTGCCAGCACCTCTGGGGTATCGGACACCGGGGAGCTGTTTTTT,CASTSGVSDTGELFF
.,TRBJ1-3,.,TRBV5-4,TGTGCCAGCAGCTTGGGAGCAGGGCGAACTGGAAACACCATATATTTT,CASSLGAGRTGNTIYF
.,TRBJ1-2,.,TRBV13,TGTGCCAGCAGCCCTACAACTAACTATGGCTACACCTTC,CASSPTTNYGYTF
.,TRBJ1-2,.,TRBV2,TGTGCCAGCAGTGAGGTAAACTATGGCTACACCTTC,CASSEVNYGYTF
.,TRBJ1-3,.,TRBV5-1,TGCGCCAGCAGCGGACGTGGGACTGACGGAAACACCATATATTTT,CASSGRGTDGNTIYF
TRBD2,TRBJ2-7,.,TRBV19,TGTGCCAGTAGCAAATTAAACAACCCGGGACTAGCGGGAACCCACGAGCAGTACTTC,CASSKLNNPGLAGTHEQYF
.,TRBJ1-2,.,TRBV29-1,TGCAGCGTGACCGGGACGGGGAATGGCTACACCTTC,CSVTGTGNGYTF
.,TRBJ2-7,.,TRBV7-8,TGTGCCAGCAGTTCGGGCAGAATCTACGAGCAGTACTTC,CASSSGRIYEQYF
TRBD2,TRBJ2-3,.,TRBV7-6,TGTGCCAGCAGCTTAGCAGGTCCGGGAGGGCCCACAGATACGCAGTATTTT,CASSLAGPGGPTDTQYF
.,TRBJ1-1,.,TRBV4-1,TGCGCCAGCAGCCAAGGGACGAGGTCCGGTAGTGCTTTCTTT,CASSQGTRSGSAFF
.,TRBJ2-1,.,TRBV9,TGTGCCAGCAGCGTAGTGCCCGCCAATGAGCAGTTCTTC,CASSVVPANEQFF
.,TRBJ2-7,.,TRBV11-2,TGTGCCAGCATCTTGGGACCCTACAACTTCTACGAGCAGTACTTC,CASILGPYNFYEQYF
.,TRBJ1-2,.,TRBV5-6,TGTGCCAGCAGCTTAGGACTCGAGGGGGTCTATGGCTACACCTTC,CASSLGLEGVYGYTF
.,TRBJ2-3,.,TRBV2,TGTGCCAGCAGTGACTATACGCAGTATTTT,CASSDYTQYF
.,TRBJ2-7,.,TRBV5-1,TGCGCCAGCAGCTTGGCTGTCACCTCCTACGAGCAGTACTTC,CASSLAVTSYEQYF
.,TRBJ1-3,.,TRBV2,TGTGCCAGCAGTAGTCCCCTGTCCTCTGGAAACACCATATATTTT,CASSSPLSSGNTIYF
TRBD2,TRBJ2-1,.,TRBV5-4,TGTGCCAGCAGCAATAGCCCGGGACTAGCGGGAGGCTGGAATGAGCAGTTCTTC,CASSNSPGLAGGWNEQFF
TRBD2,TRBJ2-1,.,TRBV9,TGTGCCAGCAGCGAGGGGACTAGCGAGTTGAACAATGAGCAGTTCTTC,CASSEGTSELNNEQFF
TRBD2,TRBJ2-7,.,TRBV7-2,TGTGCCAGCAGCCTCGTTCCGGGACTAGCGGGAGGAGAGCAGTACTTC,CASSLVPGLAGGEQYF
TRBD2,TRBJ2-2,.,TRBV18,TGTGCCAGCTCACCAGCGACTAGCGGGAACACCGGGGAGCTGTTTTTT,CASSPATSGNTGELFF
.,TRBJ1-1,.,TRBV2,TGTGCCAGCAGTCTTATAGGGAGGGGACAAACTGAAGCTTTCTTT,CASSLIGRGQTEAFF
.,TRBJ2-2,.,TRBV11-2,TGTGCCAGCAGCTTCCCTGGACTGAACACCGGGGAGCTGTTTTTT,CASSFPGLNTGELFF
TRBD1,TRBJ2-1,.,TRBV7-7,TGTGCCAGCAGCCCCGGACAGGGAGAGCAGTTCTTC,CASSPGQGEQFF
TRBD2,TRBJ2-1,.,TRBV28,TGTGCCAGCAGTTTTCAGCGGGGGGGCCCGGATGAGCAGTTCTTC,CASSFQRGGPDEQFF
.,TRBJ1-3,.,TRBV7-9,TGTGCCAGCAGCCGGGACTCTGGAAACACCATATATTTT,CASSRDSGNTIYF
TRBD2,TRBJ2-2,.,TRBV4-2,TGTGCCAGCAGCCAAGGACTAGCGGGAGAGGGCACCGGGGAGCTGTTTTTT,CASSQGLAGEGTGELFF
.,TRBJ1-5,few,TRBV19,TGTGCCAGTAGTATCAGGCACGGCAATCAGCCCCAGCATTTT,CASSIRHGNQPQHF
.,TRBJ2-2,.,TRBV30,TGTGCCTGGAGTGAGAGAACGACGAACACCGGGGAGCTGTTTTTT,CAWSERTTNTGELFF
.,TRBJ1-2,.,TRBV7-9,TGTGCCAGCAGCTTATCCCGGGGACTACATGGCTACACCTTC,CASSLSRGLHGYTF
.,TRBJ2-3,.,TRBV25-1,TGTGCCAGCACCTGGGGCGCAACAGATACGCAGTATTTT,CASTWGATDTQYF
TRBD2,TRBJ2-3,once,TRBV7-3,TGTGCCAGCAGTCCGGGGGGTGGCACAGATACGCAGTATTTT,CASSPGGGTDTQYF
.,TRBJ2-2,.,TRBV29-1,TGCAGCGTGAGCCCCAGCCAGTGGGCCGGGGAGCTGTTTTTT,CSVSPSQWAGELFF
.,TRBJ2-5,.,TRBV4-2,TGTGCCAGCAGCCAAGTGGCGAGCAGCCAAGAGACCCAGTACTTC,CASSQVASSQETQYF
TRBD2,TRBJ2-1,.,TRBV11-2,TGTGCCAGCAGCTTAGGGGGCGGGAGCTCCTACAATGAGCAGTTCTTC,CASSLGGGSSYNEQFF
.,TRBJ2-7,.,TRBV7-8,TGTGCCAGCAGCTTAGAACTGAGATACGAGCAGTACTTC,CASSLELRYEQYF
.,TRBJ2-3,.,TRBV5-4,TGTGCCAGCAGCTTGGAGCGTCAGACTACAGATACGCAGTATTTT,CASSLERQTTDTQYF
TRBD2,TRBJ2-1,.,TRBV7-3,TGTGCCAGCAGCTTGGCGGGGGGGCCGAGTGAGCAGTTCTTC,CASSLAGGPSEQFF
TRBD2,TRBJ2-7,.,TRBV18,TGTGCCAGCTCCATAGCGGGAGGGAGCTCCTACGAGCAGTACTTC,CASSIAGGSSYEQYF
.,TRBJ2-3,.,TRBV4-2,TGTGCCAGCAGCCAAGCCTTAGAGACGCAGTATTTT,CASSQALETQYF
TRBD1,TRBJ2-3,.,TRBV7-8,TGTGCCAGCAGCTTAGGAACCCAGGGGGCGGGAGATACGCAGTATTTT,CASSLGTQGAGDTQYF
.,TRBJ2-5,.,TRBV30,TGTGCCTGGAGTGTATTACGGGCTTGGTACCAAGAGACCCAGTACTTC,CAWSVLRAWYQETQYF
.,TRBJ2-7,once,TRBV6-4,TGTGCCAGCAGTTCAGGGGCGACCTACGAGCAGTACTTC,CASSSGATYEQYF
.,TRBJ2-3,.,TRBV11-3,TGTGCCAGCAGCTTAGGGATAGGCTCGTCTGGGGATACGCAGTATTTT,CASSLGIGSSGDTQYF
.,TRBJ1-1,once,TRBV6-5,TGTGCCAGCAGCCCCGGGCTAGAGAGGGGAGCTTTCTTT,CASSPGLERGAFF
TRBD1,TRBJ1-5,.,TRBV6-5,TGTGCCAGCAGCTGGGACAGGAATCAGCCCCAGCATTTT,CASSWDRNQPQHF
TRBD1,TRBJ1-1,.,TRBV6-1,TGTGCCAGCAGGAGGACAGGGGGCACTGAAGCTTTCTTT,CASRRTGGTEAFF
.,TRBJ1-1,.,TRBV18,TGTGCCAGCTCACAGGGTCTCGCTGAAGCTTTCTTT,CASSQGLAEAFF
.,TRBJ2-3,.,TRBV11-2,TGTGCCAGCAGCCCCCTCCCAGATACGCAGTATTTT,CASSPLPDTQYF
TRBD2,TRBJ2-2,.,TRBV6-6,TGTGCCAGCAGTTACGCGGGGGGGAACACCGGGGAGCTGTTTTTT,CASSYAGGNTGELFF
TRBD1,TRBJ1-4,few,TRBV10-1,TGCGCCAGTCCCGGGACAGTCAATGAAAAACTGTTTTTT,CASPGTVNEKLFF